A selection of T cell receptor beta chains follows, all from one sample in a study of blood T cell repertoires in COVID-19. Repertoires were generated with immunoSEQ multiplex PCR, while TCRdb's copy carries only in-frame clones and drops some. The sample includes a few hundred thousand clones, roughly 91% of them seen just once. Sequencing input: PBMCs or T cells enriched from blood (not recorded which). The source is a woman in her forties or fifties who had been exposed to COVID-19. Both conserved end residues are part of each CDR3. A D gene is named only where the DNA matches it firmly. Clone size is shown for a subset of rows, as once, few, many or a class of expanded clone.

>15|TRBD2|TRBJ2-3|TRBV5-4|.
CASSLVASGGDTQYF
TGTGCCAGCAGCTTGGTAGCTAGCGGGGGGGATACGCAGTATTTT
>16|.|TRBJ1-6|TRBV28|.
CASSLPLGASNSPLHF
TGTGCCAGCAGTTTACCCCTGGGGGCGAGTAATTCACCCCTCCACTTT
>13|.|TRBJ1-2|TRBV13|few
CASSLGGVYGYTF
TGTGCCAGCAGCTTGGGAGGCGTATATGGCTACACCTTC
>15|.|TRBJ2-7|TRBV5-1|once
CASSSTGTESYEQYF
TGCGCCAGCAGCTCTACAGGGACCGAGTCCTACGAGCAGTACTTC
>14|TRBD1|TRBJ1-2|TRBV3-1/TRBV3-2|few
CASSQTGQLYGYTF
TGTGCCAGCAGCCAGACGGGACAGCTGTATGGCTACACCTTC
>13|.|TRBJ1-5|TRBV29-1|.
CSVGEGTRQPQHF
TGCAGCGTGGGGGAGGGAACACGACAGCCCCAGCATTTT
>13|.|TRBJ1-6|TRBV2|.
CASSVQVKSPLHF
TGTGCCAGCAGTGTACAGGTGAAGTCACCCCTCCACTTT
>16|TRBD1|TRBJ1-4|TRBV11-2|.
CASSRNTGGLRGKLFF
TGTGCCAGCAGCCGAAACACAGGGGGCTTAAGGGGAAAACTGTTTTTT
>10|.|TRBJ1-2|TRBV12-3/TRBV12-4|.
CASLRHGYTF
TGTGCCAGCCTACGTCACGGCTACACCTTC
>15|.|TRBJ2-5|TRBV6-5|.
CASSYLKTREETQYF
TGTGCCAGCAGTTACTTGAAGACTAGGGAAGAGACCCAGTACTTC
>15|.|TRBJ2-1|TRBV3-1/TRBV3-2|.
CASSPGQSTYNEQFF
TGTGCCAGCAGCCCCGGACAGTCGACGTACAATGAGCAGTTCTTC
>13|.|TRBJ1-6|TRBV6-5|.
CATLRTANSPLHF
TGTGCCACCCTCAGGACAGCTAATTCACCCCTCCACTTT
>13|TRBD1|TRBJ1-2|TRBV19|.
CASSMGQARGYTF
TGTGCCAGTAGTATGGGACAGGCCAGGGGCTACACCTTC
>17|TRBD1|TRBJ1-6|TRBV30|.
CAWSSGGDSSYNSPLHF
TGTGCCTGGAGCTCGGGGGGGGACAGCTCCTATAATTCACCCCTCCACTTT
>14|TRBD1|TRBJ2-1|TRBV29-1|.
CSVERGTGNNEQFF
TGCAGCGTTGAAAGAGGGACAGGGAACAATGAGCAGTTCTTC
>14|.|TRBJ1-4|TRBV5-1|.
CASSTGRGDEKLFF
TGCGCCAGCAGCACGGGGAGGGGAGATGAAAAACTGTTTTTT
>14|TRBD2|TRBJ2-7|TRBV9|.
CASSPTGGLTEQYF
TGTGCCAGCAGTCCCACGGGGGGGCTTACCGAGCAGTACTTC
>15|TRBD2|TRBJ2-4|TRBV10-3|once
CAISAFQGGGNIQYF
TGTGCCATCAGTGCGTTTCAGGGCGGGGGTAACATTCAGTACTTC
>12|TRBD2|TRBJ2-7|TRBV2|.
CASRVPGLEQYF
TGTGCCAGCAGGGTACCGGGACTAGAGCAGTACTTC
>16|TRBD1|TRBJ2-1|TRBV5-5|.
CASSLGPGQGYNEQFF
TGTGCCAGCAGCTTGGGTCCTGGACAGGGCTACAATGAGCAGTTCTTC
>14|TRBD1|TRBJ1-5|TRBV7-2|.
CASSPMQGAQPQHF
TGTGCCAGCAGCCCCATGCAGGGGGCTCAGCCCCAGCATTTT
>15|.|TRBJ1-2|TRBV5-1|.
CASSLEWGANYGYTF
TGCGCCAGCAGCTTGGAGTGGGGGGCTAACTATGGCTACACCTTC
>16|TRBD2|TRBJ2-3|TRBV5-3|.
CARSFISGGAPDTQYF
TGTGCCAGAAGCTTTATTAGCGGGGGGGCCCCAGATACGCAGTATTTT
>15|TRBD1|TRBJ2-7|TRBV5-4|.
CASSRDGQGAREQYF
TGTGCCAGCAGCCGCGACGGACAGGGGGCTCGGGAGCAGTACTTC
>14|.|TRBJ2-1|TRBV6-5|.
CASSLTQGNNEQFF
TGTGCCAGCAGTCTAACTCAGGGTAACAATGAGCAGTTCTTC
>16|.|TRBJ2-2|TRBV19|.
CASSTPGTQHTGELFF
TGTGCCAGTAGTACCCCCGGGACACAACACACCGGGGAGCTGTTTTTT
>15|TRBD1|TRBJ2-7|TRBV11-2|.
CASSLEGGPPYEQYF
TGTGCCAGCAGCTTAGAAGGGGGCCCACCCTACGAGCAGTACTTC
>16|TRBD1|TRBJ1-4|TRBV5-1|once
CASSLVPQGEGEKLFF
TGCGCCAGCAGCTTGGTCCCCCAGGGGGAAGGCGAAAAACTGTTTTTT
>15|.|TRBJ2-2|TRBV7-9|.
CASSLAQINTGELFF
TGTGCCAGCAGCTTAGCTCAGATTAACACCGGGGAGCTGTTTTTT
>15|TRBD1|TRBJ2-2|TRBV5-4|.
CASSETGTGTGELFF
TGTGCCAGCAGCGAGACCGGGACAGGGACCGGGGAGCTGTTTTTT
>14|.|TRBJ2-5|TRBV29-1|.
CSVDQSGMRETQYF
TGCAGCGTTGACCAGTCGGGTATGAGAGAGACCCAGTACTTC
>18|TRBD1|TRBJ2-3|TRBV19|many
CASRPGTGGRGGTDTQYF
TGTGCCAGTAGACCGGGGACAGGGGGTCGAGGGGGAACAGATACGCAGTATTTT
>15|TRBD1|TRBJ1-1|TRBV3-1/TRBV3-2|.
CASSQGAGGNTEAFF
TGTGCCAGCAGCCAAGGGGCAGGGGGAAACACTGAAGCTTTCTTT
>13|.|TRBJ1-2|TRBV12-3/TRBV12-4|once
CASSFQGPHGYTF
TGTGCCAGCAGTTTCCAGGGGCCCCATGGCTACACCTTC
>17|.|TRBJ2-4|TRBV4-2|.
CASSQERSTIAKNIQYF
TGTGCCAGCAGCCAAGAGCGGTCTACCATAGCCAAAAACATTCAGTACTTC
>13|.|TRBJ2-1|TRBV2|.
CASRGRGPNEQFF
TGTGCCAGCAGGGGCAGGGGCCCCAATGAGCAGTTCTTC
>14|TRBD1|TRBJ1-2|TRBV10-3|.
CAIKVAGQPYGYTF
TGTGCCATCAAAGTTGCGGGACAGCCCTATGGCTACACCTTC
>16|.|TRBJ2-7|TRBV7-7|.
CASSFEAAEKIYEQYF
TGTGCTAGCAGCTTTGAGGCAGCCGAAAAGATCTACGAGCAGTACTTC
>14|.|TRBJ2-3|TRBV19|.
CASSIHTSTDTQYF
TGTGCCAGTAGTATCCATACTAGCACAGATACGCAGTATTTT
>15|.|TRBJ1-2|TRBV6-5|once
CASRGAGGEFEGYTF
TGTGCCAGCAGGGGTGCGGGAGGGGAGTTCGAGGGCTACACCTTC
>16|.|TRBJ1-5|TRBV7-2|few
CASSLGTPNSNQPQHF
TGTGCCAGCAGCTTAGGCACACCCAATAGCAATCAGCCCCAGCATTTT
>14|TRBD1|TRBJ2-7|TRBV27|.
CASSFGTATYEQYF
TGTGCCAGCAGTTTCGGGACAGCAACCTACGAGCAGTACTTC
>14|TRBD1|TRBJ1-5|TRBV5-1|.
CASSWLRDRQPQHF
TGCGCCAGCAGCTGGCTGAGGGACAGGCAGCCCCAGCATTTT
>15|.|TRBJ1-4|TRBV5-8|.
CASSLGRQGNEKLFF
TGTGCCAGCAGCTTGGGTCGGCAGGGAAATGAAAAACTGTTTTTT
>16|.|TRBJ2-2|TRBV27|.
CASRLGSGANTGELFF
TGTGCCAGCAGATTAGGAAGCGGTGCGAACACCGGGGAGCTGTTTTTT
>16|.|TRBJ2-2|TRBV4-2|few
CASSQDNRANTGELFF
TGTGCCAGCAGCCAAGATAACAGGGCGAACACCGGGGAGCTGTTTTTT
>15|TRBD2|TRBJ2-1|TRBV3-1/TRBV3-2|.
CASSQEWRGGDEQFF
TGTGCCAGCAGCCAAGAATGGCGGGGGGGAGATGAGCAGTTCTTC
>15|.|TRBJ2-2|TRBV6-5|.
CASRTGTPNTGELFF
TGTGCCAGCAGGACCGGGACTCCGAACACCGGGGAGCTGTTTTTT
>14|.|TRBJ1-2|TRBV5-8|.
CASVQGLRNYGYTF
TGTGCCAGCGTCCAGGGACTCCGAAACTATGGCTACACCTTC